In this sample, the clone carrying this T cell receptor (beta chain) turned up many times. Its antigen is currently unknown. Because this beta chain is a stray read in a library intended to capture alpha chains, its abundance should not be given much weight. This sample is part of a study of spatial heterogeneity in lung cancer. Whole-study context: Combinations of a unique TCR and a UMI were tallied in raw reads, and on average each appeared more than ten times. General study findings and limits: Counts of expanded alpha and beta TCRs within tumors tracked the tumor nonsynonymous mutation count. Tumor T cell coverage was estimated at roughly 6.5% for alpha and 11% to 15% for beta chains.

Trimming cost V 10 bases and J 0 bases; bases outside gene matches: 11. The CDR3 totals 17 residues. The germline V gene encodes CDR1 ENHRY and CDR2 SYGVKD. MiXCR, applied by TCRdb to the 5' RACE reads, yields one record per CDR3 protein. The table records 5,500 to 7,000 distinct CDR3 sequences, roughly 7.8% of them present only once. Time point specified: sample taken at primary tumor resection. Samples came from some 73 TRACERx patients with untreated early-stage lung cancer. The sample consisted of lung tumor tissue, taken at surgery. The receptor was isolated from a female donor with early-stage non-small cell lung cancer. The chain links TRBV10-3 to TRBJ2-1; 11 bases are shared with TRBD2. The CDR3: CATKRIAGGSSYNEQFF. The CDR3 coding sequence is TGTGCCACCAAGCGGATAGCGGGAGGGAGCTCCTACAATGAGCAGTTCTTC.